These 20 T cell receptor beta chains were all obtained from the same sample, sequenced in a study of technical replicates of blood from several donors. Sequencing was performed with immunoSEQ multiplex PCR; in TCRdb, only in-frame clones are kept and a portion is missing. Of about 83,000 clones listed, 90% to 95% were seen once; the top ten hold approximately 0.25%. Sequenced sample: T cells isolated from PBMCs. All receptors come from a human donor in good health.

CDR3 DNA: TGTGCCAGCAGTTACGAGGGAAGCTCCTACAATGAGCAGTTCTTC. Translated, it gives CASSYEGSSYNEQFF. V is TRBV6-5 and J is TRBJ2-1; D is perhaps TRBD2 (5 bases). V dropped 2 bases and J dropped 0 bases, with 8 bases sitting between them. The length of the CDR3 is 15 residues. The germline CDR1 and CDR2 sequences are MNHEY and SVGAGI.

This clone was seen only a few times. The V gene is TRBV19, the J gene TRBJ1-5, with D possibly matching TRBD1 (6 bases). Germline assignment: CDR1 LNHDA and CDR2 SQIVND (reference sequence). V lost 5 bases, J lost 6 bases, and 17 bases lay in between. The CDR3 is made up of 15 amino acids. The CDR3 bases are TGTGCCAGTAGTCTATGGGGAGGGGGAAGTCAGCCCCAGCATTTT. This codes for CASSLWGGGSQPQHF.

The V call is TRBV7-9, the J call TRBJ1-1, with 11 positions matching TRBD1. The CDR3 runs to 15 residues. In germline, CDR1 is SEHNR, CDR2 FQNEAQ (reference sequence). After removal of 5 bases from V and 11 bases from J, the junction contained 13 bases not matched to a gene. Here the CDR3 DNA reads TGTGCCAGCAGCCCACACCACGGGACAGGGGGAAAGGCTTTCTTT. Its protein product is CASSPHHGTGGKAFF. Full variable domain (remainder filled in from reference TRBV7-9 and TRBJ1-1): DTGVSQNPRHKITKRGQNVTFRCDPISEHNRLYWYRQTLGQGPEFLTYFQNEAQLEKSRLLSDRFSAERPKGSFSTLEIQRTEQGDSAMYLCASSPHHGTGGKAFFGQGTRLTVV.

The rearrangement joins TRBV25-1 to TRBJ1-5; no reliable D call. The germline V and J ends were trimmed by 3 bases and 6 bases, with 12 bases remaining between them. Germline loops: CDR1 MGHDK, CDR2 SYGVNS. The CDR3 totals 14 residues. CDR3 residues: CASSEVRFGQPQHF. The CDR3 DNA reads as TGTGCCAGCAGTGAGGTGAGATTTGGTCAGCCCCAGCATTTT. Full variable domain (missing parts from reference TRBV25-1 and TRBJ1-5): EADIYQTPRYLVIGTGKKITLECSQTMGHDKMYWYQQDPGMELHLIHYSYGVNSTEKGDLSSESTVSRIRTEHFPLTLESARPSHTSQYLCASSEVRFGQPQHFGDGTRLSIL.

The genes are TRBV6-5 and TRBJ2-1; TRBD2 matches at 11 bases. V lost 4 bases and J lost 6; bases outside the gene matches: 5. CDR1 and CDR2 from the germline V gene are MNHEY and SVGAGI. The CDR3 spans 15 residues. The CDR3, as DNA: TGTGCCAGCAGTTCCTATGGACTAGCGGGCAATGAGCAGTTCTTC. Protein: CASSSYGLAGNEQFF.

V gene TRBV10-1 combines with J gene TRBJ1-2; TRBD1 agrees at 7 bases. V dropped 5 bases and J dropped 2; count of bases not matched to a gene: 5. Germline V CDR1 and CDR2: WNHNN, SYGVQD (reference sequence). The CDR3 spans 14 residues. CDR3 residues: CASSPTQGNYGYTF. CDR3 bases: TGCGCCAGCAGTCCAACACAGGGGAACTATGGCTACACCTTC.

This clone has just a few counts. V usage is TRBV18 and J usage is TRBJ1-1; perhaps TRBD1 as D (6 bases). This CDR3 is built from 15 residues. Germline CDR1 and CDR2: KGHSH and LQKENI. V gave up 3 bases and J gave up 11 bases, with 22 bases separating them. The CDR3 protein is CASSPPGDTLTLAFF. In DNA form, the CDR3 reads TGTGCCAGCTCACCGCCAGGGGATACGTTGACTCTGGCTTTCTTT.

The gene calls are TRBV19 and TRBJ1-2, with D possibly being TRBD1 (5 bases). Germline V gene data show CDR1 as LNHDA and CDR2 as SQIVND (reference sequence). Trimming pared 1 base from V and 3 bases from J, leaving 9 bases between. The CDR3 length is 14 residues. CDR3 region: CASSIVQGDYGYTF. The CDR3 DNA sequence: TGTGCCAGTAGTATAGTGCAGGGTGACTATGGCTACACCTTC.

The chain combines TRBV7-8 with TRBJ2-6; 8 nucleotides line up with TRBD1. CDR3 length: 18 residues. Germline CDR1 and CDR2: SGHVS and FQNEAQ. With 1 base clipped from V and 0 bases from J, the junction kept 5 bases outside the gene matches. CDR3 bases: TGTGCCAGCAGCTTAGGTCGCAGGGGGCCCTCTGGGGCCAACGTCCTGACTTTC. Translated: CASSLGRRGPSGANVLTF.

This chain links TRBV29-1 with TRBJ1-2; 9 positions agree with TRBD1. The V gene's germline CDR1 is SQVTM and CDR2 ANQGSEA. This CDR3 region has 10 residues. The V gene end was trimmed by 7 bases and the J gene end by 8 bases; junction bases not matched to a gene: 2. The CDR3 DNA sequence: TGCAGCGGGGACAGGGAAGGCTACACCTTC. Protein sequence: CSGDREGYTF.

The CDR3 loop is CASSQDLVGNEQYF. CDR3 sequence (DNA): TGTGCCAGCAGCCAAGATTTAGTCGGTAACGAGCAGTACTTC. This chain uses TRBV14 with TRBJ2-7; no definite D call. V lost 0 bases and J lost 5, with 11 bases in between. This CDR3 spans 14 amino acids. Germline CDR1 SGHDN, CDR2 FVKESK.

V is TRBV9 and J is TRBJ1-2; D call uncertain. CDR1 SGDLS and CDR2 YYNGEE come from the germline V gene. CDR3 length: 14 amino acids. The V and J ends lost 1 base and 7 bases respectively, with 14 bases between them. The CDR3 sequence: CASSVTALHGGYTF. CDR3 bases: TGTGCCAGCAGCGTAACCGCGCTGCATGGTGGCTACACCTTC.

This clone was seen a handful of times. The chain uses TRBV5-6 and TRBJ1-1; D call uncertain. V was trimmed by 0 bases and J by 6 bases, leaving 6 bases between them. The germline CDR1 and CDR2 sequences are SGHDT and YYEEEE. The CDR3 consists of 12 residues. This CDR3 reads CASSLVSSEAFF. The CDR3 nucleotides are TGTGCCAGCAGCTTGGTTTCCTCTGAAGCTTTCTTT.

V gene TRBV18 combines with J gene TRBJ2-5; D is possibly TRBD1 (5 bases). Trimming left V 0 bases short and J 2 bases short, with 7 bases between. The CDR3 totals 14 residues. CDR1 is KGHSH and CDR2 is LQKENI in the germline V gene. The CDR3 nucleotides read TGTGCCAGCTCACCACCACAGGCACAAGAGACCCAGTACTTC. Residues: CASSPPQAQETQYF.

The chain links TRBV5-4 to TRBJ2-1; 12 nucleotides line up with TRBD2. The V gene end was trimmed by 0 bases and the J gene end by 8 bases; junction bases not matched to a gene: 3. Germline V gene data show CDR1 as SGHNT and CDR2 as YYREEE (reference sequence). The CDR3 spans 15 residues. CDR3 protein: CASSLGLAGGDEQFF. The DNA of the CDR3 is TGTGCCAGCAGCTTGGGTCTAGCGGGAGGGGATGAGCAGTTCTTC.

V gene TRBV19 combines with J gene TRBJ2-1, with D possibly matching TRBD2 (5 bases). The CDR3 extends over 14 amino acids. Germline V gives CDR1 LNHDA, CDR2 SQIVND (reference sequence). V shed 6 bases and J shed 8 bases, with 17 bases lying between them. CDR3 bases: TGTGCCAGTAGCATCCCCCGGGATGGAGATGAGCAGTTCTTC. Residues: CASSIPRDGDEQFF.

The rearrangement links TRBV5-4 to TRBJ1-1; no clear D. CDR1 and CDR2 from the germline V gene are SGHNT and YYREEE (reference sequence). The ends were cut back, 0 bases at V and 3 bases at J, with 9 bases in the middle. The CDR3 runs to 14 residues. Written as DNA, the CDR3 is TGTGCCAGCAGCTTGGACAGCTCGGACACTGAAGCTTTCTTT. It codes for CASSLDSSDTEAFF. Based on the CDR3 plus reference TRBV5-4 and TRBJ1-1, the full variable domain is ETGVTQSPTHLIKTRGQQVTLRCSSQSGHNTVSWYQQALGQGPQFIFQYYREEENGRGNFPPRFSGLQFPNYSSELNVNALELDDSALYLCASSLDSSDTEAFFGQGTRLTVV.

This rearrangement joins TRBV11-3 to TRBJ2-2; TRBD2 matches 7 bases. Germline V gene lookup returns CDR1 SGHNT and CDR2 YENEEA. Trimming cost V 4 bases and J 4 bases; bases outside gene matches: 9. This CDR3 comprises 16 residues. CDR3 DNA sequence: TGTGCCAGCAGCTCCCGGGACTATTACCTCACCGGGGAGCTGTTTTTT. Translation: CASSSRDYYLTGELFF.

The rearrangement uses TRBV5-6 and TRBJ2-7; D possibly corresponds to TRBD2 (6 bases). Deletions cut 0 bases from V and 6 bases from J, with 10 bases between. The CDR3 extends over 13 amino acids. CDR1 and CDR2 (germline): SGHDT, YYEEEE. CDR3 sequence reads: CASSLGAGIEQYF. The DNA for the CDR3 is TGTGCCAGCAGCTTGGGTGCGGGGATCGAGCAGTACTTC.

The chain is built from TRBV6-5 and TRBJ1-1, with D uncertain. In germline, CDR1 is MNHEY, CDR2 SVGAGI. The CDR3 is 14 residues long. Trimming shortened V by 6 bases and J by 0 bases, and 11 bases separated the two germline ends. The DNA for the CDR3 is TGTGCCAGCAGAAAACAGCCTTTGAACACTGAAGCTTTCTTT. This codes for CASRKQPLNTEAFF.